This TCR beta chain appears in the sequencing data of a study of blood T cells in healthy people across ages. Whole-study context: When template switching was applied, about one barcoded beta molecule was captured per two T cells.

This CDR3 spans 16 amino acids. Trimming took off 0 bases at V and 0 bases at J, with 6 bases between the two ends. The germline V gene has CDR1 LGHNA and CDR2 YSLEER. At least ten counts were recorded for this clonotype. A J-beta primer mix and a sample-barcoded 5' primer were used in a second PCR of about 6 to 12 cycles. Every cDNA molecule carried a tag from a template-switch adaptor bearing 12 random nucleotides. TCRdb used MiXCR to reprocess the 5' RACE reads, holding one entry per CDR3 protein. The sample shows fewer than 800,000 distinct CDR3 sequences, less than 40% of them seen only once. Each individual donor underwent a draw of 8.5 to 10 milliliters of peripheral blood. Per sample, at least 5 micrograms of total RNA were extracted.

Sequenced: blood. The chain employs TRBV4-3 and TRBJ1-6; D gene uncertain. The clonotype was recovered from an elderly woman in good health. The CDR3 is CASSQELSSYNSPLHF. DNA of the CDR3: TGCGCCAGCAGCCAAGAACTTAGCTCCTATAATTCACCCCTCCACTTT.